This T cell receptor beta chain was captured in a study of blood T cells in healthy people across ages. This clonotype was recorded at least ten times. With a J-beta primer mix and a sample-barcoded 5' primer, a second PCR ran about 7 to 12 cycles. CDR3-containing paired-end reads numbered at least 2.5 million in each sample. TCRdb called the 5' RACE reads again in MiXCR, with one record for every CDR3 protein. The sample yields under 2 million distinct CDR3 sequences, roughly 30% seen once. Ten milliliters of peripheral blood were drawn from each donor. V lost 6 bases and J 5 bases, leaving 15 bases between the germline ends. The V gene's germline CDR1 is SQVTM and CDR2 ANQGSEA. The CDR3 spans 13 residues.

V gene TRBV29-1 combines with J gene TRBJ2-3; D tentatively fits TRBD1 or TRBD2 (7 bases each). This clonotype was obtained from a woman in her 30s in good health. Sequenced: blood. The CDR3 loop is CSVAGGAVDTQYF. In DNA form, the CDR3 reads TGCAGCGTCGCAGGGGGGGCGGTAGATACGCAGTATTTT.